Below, 28 T cell receptor beta chains from the same sample are listed, as sequenced in a study of response to subunit inactivated influenza vaccine. TCRdb reanalysed the RT-PCR reads using MiXCR and keeps one entry per CDR3 protein. The sample carries about 500,000 distinct CDR3 sequences, about 17% recorded once. Sample: CD4+ T cells sorted from PBMCs, taken less than 25 months after vaccination. These receptor sequences come from a man aged 50-75 years who received an inactivated influenza vaccine.

This clonotype was seen more than once but under ten times. The chain has TRBV15 and TRBJ2-1; D possibly corresponds to TRBD1 (6 bases). The V end lost 0 bases, the J end lost 2 bases, and 11 bases lay between the germline ends. Germline V gene data show CDR1 as LNHNV and CDR2 as YYDKDF (reference sequence). The CDR3 is 16 amino acids. CDR3 sequence reads: CATSRDAGVTYNEQFF. CDR3 coding DNA: TGTGCCACCAGCAGAGATGCAGGGGTAACCTACAATGAGCAGTTCTTC.

The V gene is TRBV4-3, the J gene TRBJ2-3; D unresolved. This CDR3 is built from 13 residues. Germline CDR1 reads LGHNA; CDR2 reads YSLEER. The V end was cut by 5 bases, the J end by 3 bases, with 9 bases between. CDR3 bases: TGCGCCAGCAGCTACGGAGCTACAGATACGCAGTATTTT. Its translation: CASSYGATDTQYF.

The chain links TRBV12-3 or TRBV12-4 to TRBJ2-4, with D tentatively TRBD2 (5 bases). This CDR3 spans 14 amino acids. V lost 3 bases and J lost 8, with 14 bases in between. The CDR3 is CASSFGRGLHIQYF. Here the CDR3 DNA reads TGTGCCAGCAGTTTTGGTCGCGGGTTACACATTCAGTACTTC.

The V and J genes are TRBV7-2 and TRBJ1-6; TRBD1 matches 8 bases. Germline V gene lookup returns CDR1 SGHTA and CDR2 FQGNSA. The CDR3 runs 15 residues. J lost 8 bases, V lost 4 bases, and 7 bases had no gene match. CDR3 protein: CASSWGQVGHSPLHF. DNA of the CDR3: TGTGCCAGCAGCTGGGGACAGGTGGGCCATTCACCCCTCCACTTT.

This clonotype occurred a few times. V and J are TRBV4-2 and TRBJ1-1; possible D gene TRBD1, 5 bases. Deletions cut 1 base from V and 1 base from J, with 16 bases between. CDR1 LGHNA and CDR2 YNFKEQ come from the germline V gene. The CDR3 sequence is 17 residues long. CDR3 protein: CASSQGLRQGRNTEAFF. CDR3 DNA: TGTGCCAGCAGCCAAGGTCTCCGGCAGGGACGGAACACTGAAGCTTTCTTT.

The table lists this clonotype with many counts. The chain links TRBV5-1 to TRBJ2-7, with a tentative D call TRBD2 (6 bases). CDR1 SGHRS and CDR2 YFSETQ come from the germline V gene. Trimming pared 4 bases from V and 0 bases from J, leaving 11 bases between. This CDR3 is built from 14 residues. Here the CDR3 reads CASSGGAGSYEQYF. The CDR3 DNA is TGCGCCAGCAGCGGCGGGGCCGGCTCCTACGAGCAGTACTTC.

The gene calls are TRBV2 and TRBJ2-5; 9 bases agree with TRBD1. Germline-derived CDR1 and CDR2 are SNHLY and FYNNEI. J gave up 5 bases and V 7 bases, and 11 bases lay outside the gene matches. The CDR3 covers 15 residues. The CDR3 nucleotides are TGTGCCAGCACCCTGGGACAGGGCCGGTGGGAGACCCAGTACTTC. Encoded protein: CASTLGQGRWETQYF.

This clonotype was detected a few times. The chain carries TRBV7-6 and TRBJ2-2; 8 bases line up with TRBD1. CDR1 and CDR2 from the germline V gene are SGHVS and FNYEAQ. The CDR3 runs 17 residues. With 4 bases clipped from V and 4 bases from J, the junction kept 11 bases outside the gene matches. CDR3 in DNA: TGTGCCAGCAGCTCCCCCGGACAGGGTCGGATCACCGGGGAGCTGTTTTTT. It is translated as CASSSPGQGRITGELFF.

This clonotype was seen many times. This sequence joins TRBV6-1 and TRBJ1-6; no clear D gene. This CDR3 comprises 16 residues. The V and J ends lost 8 bases and 3 bases respectively, with 17 bases between them. Germline V gene lookup returns CDR1 MNHNS and CDR2 SASEGT. As DNA, the CDR3 is TGTGCCAGCCAAGGTCGAACGGCAGGCTATAATTCACCCCTCCACTTT. Its protein is CASQGRTAGYNSPLHF.

In this sample, this clonotype turned up many times. This chain uses TRBV29-1 with TRBJ2-5; either TRBD1 or TRBD2 may supply D (5 bases each). The germline V gene encodes CDR1 SQVTM and CDR2 ANQGSEA. This CDR3 contains 12 residues. V was shortened by 3 bases and J by 2 bases, with 7 bases between the two germline ends. This CDR3 reads CSVDWGQETQYF. The CDR3 DNA sequence: TGCAGCGTTGACTGGGGGCAAGAGACCCAGTACTTC. The whole variable domain, remainder taken from reference TRBV29-1 and TRBJ2-5, is SAVISQKPSRDICQRGTSLTIQCQVDSQVTMMFWYRQQPGQSLTLIATANQGSEATYESGFVIDKFPISRPNLTFSTLTVSNMSPEDSSIYLCSVDWGQETQYFGPGTRLLVL.

V is TRBV5-1 and J is TRBJ2-3, with D possibly called TRBD1 or TRBD2 (5 bases each). Germline CDR1 reads SGHRS; CDR2 reads YFSETQ. With 4 bases removed from V and 3 bases from J, the gap between germline ends came to 12 bases. There are 14 residues in the CDR3. CDR3 sequence: CASSTGAATDTQYF. The CDR3 DNA sequence: TGCGCCAGCAGCACCGGGGCCGCGACAGATACGCAGTATTTT.

This rearrangement joins TRBV29-1 to TRBJ1-1, with D uncertain. With 4 bases removed from V and 0 bases from J, the gap between germline ends came to 12 bases. CDR3 length: 14 residues. Germline V gives CDR1 SQVTM, CDR2 ANQGSEA. CDR3 sequence: CSVVEGTMNTEAFF. CDR3 sequence (DNA): TGCAGCGTTGTTGAGGGTACTATGAACACTGAAGCTTTCTTT.

This clonotype was recorded a few times. The CDR3 loop reads CASSLTSGGDNEQFF. DNA of the CDR3: TGTGCCAGCAGCTTAACTAGCGGGGGAGACAATGAGCAGTTCTTC. V and J are TRBV7-2 and TRBJ2-1, with 11 bases matching TRBD2. V trimming: 2 bases; J trimming: 5 bases; junction bases outside the gene matches: 2. CDR3 size: 15 residues. The V gene's germline CDR1 is SGHTA and CDR2 FQGNSA.

The sample holds many counts of this clonotype. The chain links TRBV4-2 to TRBJ2-2, with 8 positions matching TRBD2. The CDR3 runs to 15 residues. The germline V gene encodes CDR1 LGHNA and CDR2 YNFKEQ. Germline trimming cut 1 base from V and 4 bases from J; bases unmatched to any gene: 2. The CDR3 spells CASSQAGGGTGELFF. The CDR3 DNA sequence: TGTGCCAGCAGCCAAGCGGGAGGGGGCACCGGGGAGCTGTTTTTT.

J is TRBJ2-7 and V is TRBV20-1; D is perhaps TRBD2 (6 bases). Trimming pared 6 bases from V and 4 bases from J, leaving 25 bases between. CDR1 and CDR2 (germline): DFQATT, SNEGSKA (reference sequence). The CDR3 loop spans 16 amino acids. Written as DNA, the CDR3 is TGCAGTGCCGAGGCACCGATAATCGGGAGTTCGTACGAGCAGTACTTC. Protein product: CSAEAPIIGSSYEQYF.

The chain joins TRBV5-6 to TRBJ2-5; 8 bases fit TRBD2. Germline assignment: CDR1 SGHDT and CDR2 YYEEEE. CDR3 length: 16 amino acids. J gave up 6 bases and V 3 bases, and 13 bases lay outside the gene matches. CDR3 in DNA: TGTGCCAGCAGCTCCCGGGGGGGCAGGGCGTCTCAGACCCAGTACTTC. Protein sequence: CASSSRGGRASQTQYF. Filled out from reference TRBV5-6 and TRBJ2-5, the complete variable domain reads DAGVTQSPTHLIKTRGQQVTLRCSPKSGHDTVSWYQQALGQGPQFIFQYYEEEERQRGNFPDRFSGHQFPNYSSELNVNALLLGDSALYLCASSSRGGRASQTQYFGPGTRLLVL.

This clonotype was counted only a few times. V gene TRBV14 combines with J gene TRBJ2-7; D is uncertain. The V gene lost 0 bases and the J gene lost 0 bases, with 9 bases spanning the gap. CDR1 is SGHDN, CDR2 FVKESK, per germline. This CDR3 is 15 amino acids long. Here the CDR3 DNA reads TGTGCCAGCAGCCAAGAACCTGTAAGCTCCTACGAGCAGTACTTC. Translated, it gives CASSQEPVSSYEQYF.

The chain is built from TRBV10-3 and TRBJ2-7; TRBD2 agrees at 7 bases. The trim removed 3 bases at V and 2 bases at J, leaving 4 bases unmatched. The CDR3 consists of 14 residues. Germline loops: CDR1 ENHRY, CDR2 SYGVKD. CDR3 in amino acids: CAISDLGGAYEQYF. The CDR3 nucleotides are TGTGCCATCAGTGACCTGGGGGGGGCCTACGAGCAGTACTTC.

J is TRBJ2-1 and V is TRBV29-1; 9 bases agree with TRBD2. V dropped 6 bases and J dropped 0; count of bases not matched to a gene: 15. CDR1 SQVTM and CDR2 ANQGSEA come from the germline V gene. This CDR3 is built from 18 residues. As DNA, the CDR3 is TGCAGCGTCCGGGGGTCTAGCGGGACTAAGAGCTCCTACAATGAGCAGTTCTTC. The encoded protein is CSVRGSSGTKSSYNEQFF.

This clonotype turned up a few times. V usage is TRBV11-3 and J usage is TRBJ2-1, with no clear D. The CDR3 contains 15 residues. Trimming cost V 4 bases and J 3 bases, with 13 bases left between them. Germline V gene data show CDR1 as SGHNT and CDR2 as YENEEA. The CDR3 spells CASSYSPDSYNEQFF. In DNA, the CDR3 is TGTGCCAGCAGCTATTCCCCCGATAGCTACAATGAGCAGTTCTTC. Full variable domain (outside the CDR3, taken from reference TRBV11-3 and TRBJ2-1): EAGVVQSPRYKIIEKKQPVAFWCNPISGHNTLYWYLQNLGQGPELLIRYENEEAVDDSQLPKDRFSAERLKGVDSTLKIQPAELGDSAVYLCASSYSPDSYNEQFFGPGTRLTVL.

This rearrangement joins TRBV4-1 to TRBJ2-1; possibly TRBD2 for D (5 bases). The CDR3 runs to 17 residues. Germline CDR1 is MGHRA and CDR2 is YSYEKL. V lost 4 bases, J lost 8 bases, and 24 bases lay in between. DNA of the CDR3: TGCGCCAGCAGCCCTCGGGTAGCGCCTACCACTGGGCATGAGCAGTTCTTC. This sequence encodes CASSPRVAPTTGHEQFF.

The V and J genes are TRBV20-1 and TRBJ2-5; TRBD2 matches at 11 bases. The CDR3 loop spans 13 amino acids. Unmatched junction bases numbered 3, after V lost 6 bases and J lost 3 bases. From germline, CDR1 is DFQATT and CDR2 SNEGSKA (reference sequence). The CDR3, as DNA: TGCAGTGCCGGGACTAGCGGAAAAGAGACCCAGTACTTC. Translated, it gives CSAGTSGKETQYF.

The V and J genes are TRBV5-6 and TRBJ2-1, with TRBD1 matching 10 bases. The CDR3 consists of 13 residues. Losses at the gene ends were 6 bases for V and 14 bases for J; bases not matched to a gene: 11. CDR1 SGHDT and CDR2 YYEEEE come from the germline V gene. The CDR3 spells CASMLLPGTGEFF. CDR3 in DNA: TGTGCCAGCATGCTACTTCCCGGGACAGGGGAGTTCTTC. The full variable domain, rest sourced from reference TRBV5-6 and TRBJ2-1, is DAGVTQSPTHLIKTRGQQVTLRCSPKSGHDTVSWYQQALGQGPQFIFQYYEEEERQRGNFPDRFSGHQFPNYSSELNVNALLLGDSALYLCASMLLPGTGEFFGPGTRLTVL.

The chain carries TRBV12-3 or TRBV12-4 and TRBJ2-1, with D tentatively TRBD1 (6 bases). Between the trimmed V and J ends, which lost 7 bases and 0 bases, there was a span of 16 bases. The CDR3 sequence is 16 residues long. The DNA for the CDR3 is TGTGCCAGCAAAGTGGGAACAGGGAGCTCCTACAATGAGCAGTTCTTC. Its translation is CASKVGTGSSYNEQFF.

The chain employs TRBV6-2 or TRBV6-3 and TRBJ2-2; D possibly matches TRBD1 or TRBD2 (5 bases each). CDR1 MNHEY and CDR2 SVGEGT come from the germline V gene. Trimming took 8 bases from V and 7 from J, leaving 11 bases between them. The CDR3 spans 12 residues. The CDR3 region is CASAKGSGELFF. CDR3 coding DNA: TGTGCCAGCGCCAAGGGGAGCGGGGAGCTGTTTTTT.

The rearrangement joins TRBV4-1 to TRBJ2-7; D remains ambiguous. V was shortened by 3 bases and J by 2 bases, with 14 bases between the two germline ends. Per the germline V gene, CDR1 is MGHRA and CDR2 is YSYEKL. The length of the CDR3 is 15 residues. This CDR3 is CASSQGIGRTYEQYF. CDR3 nucleotide sequence: TGCGCCAGCAGCCAGGGAATAGGACGCACCTACGAGCAGTACTTC.

This clonotype was observed a few times. The rearrangement uses TRBV6-5 and TRBJ2-1; a weak D match, TRBD1 (7 bases). The V gene lost 0 bases and the J gene lost 9 bases, with 21 bases spanning the gap. The CDR3 loop spans 17 amino acids. Germline-derived CDR1 and CDR2 are MNHEY and SVGAGI. Here the CDR3 DNA reads TGTGCCAGCAGTTACTCGAAGTTGGAGGGGGCCATGGGTGAGCAGTTCTTC. This codes for CASSYSKLEGAMGEQFF.

This clonotype was counted a few times. This chain joins TRBV4-1 and TRBJ2-2; 11 nucleotides agree with TRBD1. V dropped 3 bases and J dropped 7; count of bases not matched to a gene: 4. The length of the CDR3 is 15 residues. Looked up from germline, CDR1 is MGHRA and CDR2 is YSYEKL. The CDR3 here is CASSQGQGVVGELFF. For the CDR3, the DNA is TGCGCCAGCAGCCAGGGACAGGGGGTCGTCGGGGAGCTGTTTTTT.